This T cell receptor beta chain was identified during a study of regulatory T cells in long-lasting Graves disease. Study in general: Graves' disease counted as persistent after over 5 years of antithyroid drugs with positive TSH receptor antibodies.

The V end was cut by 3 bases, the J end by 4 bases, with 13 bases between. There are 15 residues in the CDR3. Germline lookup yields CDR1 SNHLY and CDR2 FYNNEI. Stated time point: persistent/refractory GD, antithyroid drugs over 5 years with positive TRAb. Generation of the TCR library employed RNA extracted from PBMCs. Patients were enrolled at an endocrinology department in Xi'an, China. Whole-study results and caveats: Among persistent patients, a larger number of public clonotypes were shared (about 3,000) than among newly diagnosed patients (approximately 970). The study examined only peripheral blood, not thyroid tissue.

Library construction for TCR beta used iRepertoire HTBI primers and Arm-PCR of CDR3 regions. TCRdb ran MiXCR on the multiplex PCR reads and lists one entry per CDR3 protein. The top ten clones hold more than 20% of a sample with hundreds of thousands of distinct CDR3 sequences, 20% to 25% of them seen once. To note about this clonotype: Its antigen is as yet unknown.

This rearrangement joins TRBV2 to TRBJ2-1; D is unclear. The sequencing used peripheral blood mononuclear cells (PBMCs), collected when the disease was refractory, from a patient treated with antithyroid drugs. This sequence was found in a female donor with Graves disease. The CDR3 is CASSESQDGYNEQFF. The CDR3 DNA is TGTGCCAGCAGTGAGTCGCAGGACGGTTACAATGAGCAGTTCTTC.